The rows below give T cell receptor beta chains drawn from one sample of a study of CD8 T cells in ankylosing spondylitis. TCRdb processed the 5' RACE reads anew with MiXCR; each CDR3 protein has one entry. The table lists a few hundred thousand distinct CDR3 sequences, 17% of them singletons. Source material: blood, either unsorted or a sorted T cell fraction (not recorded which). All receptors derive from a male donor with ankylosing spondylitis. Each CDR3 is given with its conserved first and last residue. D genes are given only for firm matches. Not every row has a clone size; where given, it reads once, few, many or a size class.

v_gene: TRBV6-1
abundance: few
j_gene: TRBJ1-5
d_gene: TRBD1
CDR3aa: CASSGTGTNQPQHF
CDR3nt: TGTGCCAGCAGTGGGACAGGGACGAATCAGCCCCAGCATTTT

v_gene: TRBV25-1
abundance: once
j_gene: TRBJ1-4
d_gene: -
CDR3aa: CASSPPGGRGEKLFF
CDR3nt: TGTGCCAGCAGTCCCCCCGGGGGGCGCGGTGAAAAACTGTTTTTT

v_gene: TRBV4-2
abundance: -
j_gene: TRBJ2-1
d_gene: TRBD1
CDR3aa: CASSQIDGQGVYEQFF
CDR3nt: TGTGCCAGCAGCCAAATCGACGGACAGGGGGTATATGAGCAGTTCTTC

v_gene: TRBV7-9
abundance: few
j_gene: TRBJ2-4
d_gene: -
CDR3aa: CASSSVGGRENIQYF
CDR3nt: TGTGCCAGCAGCTCTGTCGGTGGTAGGGAGAACATTCAGTACTTC

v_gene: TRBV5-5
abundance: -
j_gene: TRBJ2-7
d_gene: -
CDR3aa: CASSLEVPTYEQYF
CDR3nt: TGTGCCAGCAGCTTGGAAGTGCCAACCTACGAGCAGTACTTC

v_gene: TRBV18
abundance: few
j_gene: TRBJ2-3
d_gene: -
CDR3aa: CASSPTTKSTDTQYF
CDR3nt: TGTGCCAGCTCACCAACTACCAAGAGCACAGATACGCAGTATTTT

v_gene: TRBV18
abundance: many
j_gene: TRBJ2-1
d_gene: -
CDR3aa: CASSPSSSLAYNEQFF
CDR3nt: TGTGCCAGCTCACCCTCGTCATCGCTAGCCTACAATGAGCAGTTCTTC

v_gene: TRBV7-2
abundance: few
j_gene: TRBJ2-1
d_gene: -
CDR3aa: CASSLGSGTVNEQFF
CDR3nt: TGTGCCAGCAGCTTAGGTAGCGGGACAGTTAATGAGCAGTTCTTC

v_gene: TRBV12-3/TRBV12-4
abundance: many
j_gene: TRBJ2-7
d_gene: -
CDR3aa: CASSRYSSGEQYF
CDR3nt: TGTGCCAGCAGCCGGTACAGTTCCGGCGAGCAGTACTTC

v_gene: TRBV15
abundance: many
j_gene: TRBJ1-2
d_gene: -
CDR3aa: CATRGRGYGYTF
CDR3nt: TGTGCCACCAGGGGAAGAGGCTATGGCTACACCTTC

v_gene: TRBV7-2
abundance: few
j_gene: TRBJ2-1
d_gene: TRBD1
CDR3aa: CASSSRQGAFEQFF
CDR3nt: TGTGCCAGCAGCTCTAGACAGGGGGCCTTTGAGCAGTTCTTC

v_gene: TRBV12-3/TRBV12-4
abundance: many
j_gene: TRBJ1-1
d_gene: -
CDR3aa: CASRRDTANTEAFF
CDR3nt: TGTGCCAGCAGGAGGGACACTGCGAACACTGAAGCTTTCTTT

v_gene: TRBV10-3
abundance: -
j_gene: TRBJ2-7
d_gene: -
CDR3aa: CAIGFSYEQYF
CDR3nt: TGTGCCATCGGGTTCTCCTACGAGCAGTACTTC

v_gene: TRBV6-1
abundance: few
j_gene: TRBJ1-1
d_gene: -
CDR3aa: CASLARVTATEAFF
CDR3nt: TGTGCCAGCCTAGCCCGGGTGACAGCCACTGAAGCTTTCTTT

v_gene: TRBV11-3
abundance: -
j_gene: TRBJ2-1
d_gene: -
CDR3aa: CASSFSELNEQFF
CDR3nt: TGTGCCAGCAGCTTCTCCGAGCTCAATGAGCAGTTCTTC

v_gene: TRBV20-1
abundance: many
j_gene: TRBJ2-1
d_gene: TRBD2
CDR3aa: CSARVTSARSYNEQFF
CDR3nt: TGCAGTGCTAGAGTAACTAGCGCCCGCTCCTACAATGAGCAGTTCTTC

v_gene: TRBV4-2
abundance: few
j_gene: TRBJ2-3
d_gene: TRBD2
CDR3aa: CASSQAGTSGTSDTQYF
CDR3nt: TGTGCCAGCAGCCAAGCCGGGACTAGCGGGACCTCAGATACGCAGTATTTT

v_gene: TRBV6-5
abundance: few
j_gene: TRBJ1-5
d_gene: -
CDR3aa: CASSYSIPVRTSNQPQHF
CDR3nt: TGTGCCAGCAGTTACTCGATCCCGGTGCGGACAAGCAATCAGCCCCAGCATTTT

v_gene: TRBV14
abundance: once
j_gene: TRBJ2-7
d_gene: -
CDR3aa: CASSQAGQPPYEQYF
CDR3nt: TGTGCCAGCAGCCAAGCGGGACAACCGCCCTACGAGCAGTACTTC

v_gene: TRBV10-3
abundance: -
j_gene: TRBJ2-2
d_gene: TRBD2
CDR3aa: CATSPGLAGGELFF
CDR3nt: TGTGCCACCAGCCCGGGACTAGCTGGCGGGGAGCTGTTTTTT

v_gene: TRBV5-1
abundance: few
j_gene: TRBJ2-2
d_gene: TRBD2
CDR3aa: CASSLTLSGRADTGELFF
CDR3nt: TGCGCCAGCAGCTTGACCCTAAGCGGGAGGGCCGACACCGGGGAGCTGTTTTTT

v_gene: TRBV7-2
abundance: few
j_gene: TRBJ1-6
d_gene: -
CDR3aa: CASSLEGGGGSPLHF
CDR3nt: TGTGCCAGCAGCTTAGAAGGGGGGGGAGGTTCACCCCTCCACTTT

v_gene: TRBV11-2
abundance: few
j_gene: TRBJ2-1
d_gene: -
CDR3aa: CASSLAGQTSSYNEQFF
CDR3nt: TGTGCCAGCAGCTTAGCAGGACAGACGAGCTCCTACAATGAGCAGTTCTTC

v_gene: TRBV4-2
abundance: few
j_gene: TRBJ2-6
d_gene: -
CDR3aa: CASSQGTAQPSGANVLTF
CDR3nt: TGTGCCAGCAGCCAAGGGACAGCGCAACCCTCCGGGGCCAACGTCCTGACTTTC

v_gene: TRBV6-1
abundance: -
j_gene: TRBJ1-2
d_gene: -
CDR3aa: CASIPPGDGGYGYTF
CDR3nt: TGTGCCAGCATCCCACCTGGGGACGGGGGCTATGGCTACACCTTC

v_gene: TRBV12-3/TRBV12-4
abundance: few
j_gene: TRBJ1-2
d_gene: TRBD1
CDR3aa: CASRNRDSLYGYTF
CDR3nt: TGTGCCAGCAGAAATCGGGACAGCCTATATGGCTACACCTTC

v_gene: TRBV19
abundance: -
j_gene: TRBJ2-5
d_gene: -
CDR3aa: CASSITGTPKETQYF
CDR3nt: TGTGCCAGTAGTATAACCGGGACCCCGAAAGAGACCCAGTACTTC

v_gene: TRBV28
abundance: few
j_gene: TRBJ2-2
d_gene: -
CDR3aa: CASRLTSTRVTGELFF
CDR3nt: TGTGCCAGCAGACTAACCTCTACTAGGGTCACCGGGGAGCTGTTTTTT

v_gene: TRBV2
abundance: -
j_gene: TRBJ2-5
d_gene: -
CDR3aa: CASSESGAQETQYF
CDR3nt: TGTGCCAGCAGTGAATCGGGAGCCCAAGAGACCCAGTACTTC

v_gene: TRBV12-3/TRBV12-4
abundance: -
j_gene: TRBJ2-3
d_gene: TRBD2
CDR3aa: CASSLASGGPRGTDTQYF
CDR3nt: TGTGCCAGCAGTTTAGCTAGCGGGGGCCCTCGTGGCACAGATACGCAGTATTTT

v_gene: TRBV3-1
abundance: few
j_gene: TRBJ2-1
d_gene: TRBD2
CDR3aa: CASSQLAASYNEQFF
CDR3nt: TGTGCCAGCAGCCAACTAGCGGCATCCTACAATGAGCAGTTCTTC

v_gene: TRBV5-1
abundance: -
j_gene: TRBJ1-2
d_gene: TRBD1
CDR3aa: CASSLRGLHYGYTF
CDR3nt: TGCGCCAGCAGCTTGAGGGGGCTGCACTATGGCTACACCTTC

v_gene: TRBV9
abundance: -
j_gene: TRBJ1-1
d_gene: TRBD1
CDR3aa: CASSPHGQGNTEAFF
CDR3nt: TGTGCCAGCAGCCCCCATGGACAGGGAAACACTGAAGCTTTCTTT

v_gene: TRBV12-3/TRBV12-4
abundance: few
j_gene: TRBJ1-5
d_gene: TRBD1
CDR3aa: CASSFAGQGRHF
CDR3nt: TGTGCCAGCAGTTTTGCGGGACAGGGGCGGCATTTT

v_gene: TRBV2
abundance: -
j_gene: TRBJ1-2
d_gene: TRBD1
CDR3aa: CASFGTVDYGYTF
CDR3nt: TGTGCCAGCTTCGGGACAGTTGACTATGGCTACACCTTC

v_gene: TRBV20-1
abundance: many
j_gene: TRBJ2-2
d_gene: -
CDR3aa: CSAWAWQNTGELFF
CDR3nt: TGCAGTGCTTGGGCCTGGCAGAACACCGGGGAGCTGTTTTTT

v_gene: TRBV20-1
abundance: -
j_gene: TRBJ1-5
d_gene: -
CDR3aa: CSARGQGSLYNNQPQHF
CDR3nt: TGCAGTGCTAGAGGCCAGGGCAGCCTTTATAACAATCAGCCCCAGCATTTT

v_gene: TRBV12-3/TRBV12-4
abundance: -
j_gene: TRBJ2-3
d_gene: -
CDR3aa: CASSPPWVGTDTQYF
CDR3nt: TGTGCCAGCAGTCCTCCTTGGGTGGGCACAGATACGCAGTATTTT

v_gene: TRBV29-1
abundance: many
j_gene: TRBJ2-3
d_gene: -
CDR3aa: CSVDPARDTQYF
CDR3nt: TGCAGCGTTGATCCAGCAAGAGATACGCAGTATTTT

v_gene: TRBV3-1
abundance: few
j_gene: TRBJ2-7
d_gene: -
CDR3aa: CASSQQGGASYEQYF
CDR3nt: TGTGCCAGCAGCCAACAAGGGGGGGCCTCCTACGAGCAGTACTTC

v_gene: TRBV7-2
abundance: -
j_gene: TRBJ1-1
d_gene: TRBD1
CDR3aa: CASSLTSDRVYTEAFF
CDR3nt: TGTGCCAGCAGCTTAACTTCCGACAGGGTGTACACTGAAGCTTTCTTT

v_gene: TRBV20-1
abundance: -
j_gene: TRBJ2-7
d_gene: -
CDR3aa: CSGRVTGEQYF
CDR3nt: TGCTCGGGGCGAGTAACGGGGGAGCAGTACTTC

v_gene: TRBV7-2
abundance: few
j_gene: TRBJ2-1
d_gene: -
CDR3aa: CASSPGAAGLF
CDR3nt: TGTGCCAGCAGCCCTGGGGCGGCAGGGCTCTTC

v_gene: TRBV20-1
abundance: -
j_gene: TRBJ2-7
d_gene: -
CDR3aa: CSARGLTIYEQYF
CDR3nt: TGCAGTGCTAGGGGACTGACTATCTACGAGCAGTACTTC

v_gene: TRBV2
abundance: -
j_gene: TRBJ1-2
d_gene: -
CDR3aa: CASTTKWGGTNYGYTF
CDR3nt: TGTGCCAGCACCACAAAATGGGGCGGAACTAACTATGGCTACACCTTC

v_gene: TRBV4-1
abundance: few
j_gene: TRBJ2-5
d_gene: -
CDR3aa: CASSPSLALQETQYF
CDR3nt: TGCGCCAGCAGCCCTTCCTTAGCGTTACAAGAGACCCAGTACTTC

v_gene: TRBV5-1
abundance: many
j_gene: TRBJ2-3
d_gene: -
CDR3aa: CASSLTGDTQYF
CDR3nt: TGCGCCAGCAGCTTGACAGGTGATACGCAGTATTTT

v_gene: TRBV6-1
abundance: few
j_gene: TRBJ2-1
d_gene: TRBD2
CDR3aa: CASGGGRNNEQFF
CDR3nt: TGTGCCAGCGGTGGCGGGAGGAACAATGAGCAGTTCTTC

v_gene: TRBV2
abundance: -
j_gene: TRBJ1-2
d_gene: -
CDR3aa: CASRTSGGRLGYTF
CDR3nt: TGTGCCAGCAGGACTAGTGGGGGGCGTCTTGGCTACACCTTC

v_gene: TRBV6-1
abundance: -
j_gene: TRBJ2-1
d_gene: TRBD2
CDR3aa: CASNRGRDPYNEQFF
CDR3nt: TGTGCCAGCAACCGAGGGAGGGATCCTTACAATGAGCAGTTCTTC

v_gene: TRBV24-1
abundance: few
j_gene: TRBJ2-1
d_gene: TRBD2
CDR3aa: CATSDFGSGRTNEQFF
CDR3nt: TGTGCCACCAGTGATTTTGGTAGCGGGAGGACCAATGAGCAGTTCTTC

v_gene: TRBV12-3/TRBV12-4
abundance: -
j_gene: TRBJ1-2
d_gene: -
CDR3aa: CASSFMGYGYTF
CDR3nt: TGTGCCAGCAGTTTCATGGGCTATGGCTACACCTTC

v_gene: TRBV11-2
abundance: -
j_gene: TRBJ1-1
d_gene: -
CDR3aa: CASSYNRVMNTEAFF
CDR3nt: TGTGCCAGCAGCTATAACAGGGTCATGAACACTGAAGCTTTCTTT

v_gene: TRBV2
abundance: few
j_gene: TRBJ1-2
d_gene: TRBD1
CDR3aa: CASGGQGQNYGYTF
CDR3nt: TGTGCCAGCGGGGGACAGGGACAGAACTATGGCTACACCTTC

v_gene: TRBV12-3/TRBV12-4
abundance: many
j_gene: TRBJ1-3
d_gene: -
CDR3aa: CASNPSGLGNTIYF
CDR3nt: TGTGCCAGCAATCCCTCGGGGCTAGGAAACACCATATATTTT

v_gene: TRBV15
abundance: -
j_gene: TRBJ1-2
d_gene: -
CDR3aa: CATSSDRQPGYTF
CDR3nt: TGTGCCACCAGCAGTGATAGGCAGCCTGGCTACACCTTC

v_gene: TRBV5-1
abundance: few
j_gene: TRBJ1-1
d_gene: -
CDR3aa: CASSLTLTGNTEAFF
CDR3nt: TGCGCCAGCAGCTTAACACTCACAGGGAACACTGAAGCTTTCTTT

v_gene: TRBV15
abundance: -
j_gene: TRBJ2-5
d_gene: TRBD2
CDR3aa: CATSREQGGETQYF
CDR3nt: TGTGCCACCAGCAGAGAGCAGGGAGGGGAGACCCAGTACTTC

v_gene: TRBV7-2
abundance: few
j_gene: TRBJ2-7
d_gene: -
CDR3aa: CASSLVASLEQYF
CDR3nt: TGTGCCAGCAGCTTAGTGGCTAGCTTGGAGCAGTACTTC